These 19 T cell receptor beta chains originate from one sample sequenced in a study of technical replicates of blood from four donors. Sequencing used immunoSEQ multiplex PCR; TCRdb keeps in-frame clones, though not all of them. The sample holds more than 65,000 clones, around four fifths seen once. Sequences were obtained from PBMCs. These receptors were obtained from a human donor in good health. Some clones in this sample may be carry-over from other donors' samples.

The rearrangement joins TRBV4-2 to TRBJ2-5; 7 bases map to TRBD1. The CDR3 contains 15 residues. CDR1 is LGHNA and CDR2 is YNFKEQ in the germline V gene. V lost 0 bases, J lost 2 bases, and 3 bases stayed unmatched. CDR3 DNA sequence: TGTGCCAGCAGCCAAGAGTTCAGGGGGCAAGAGACCCAGTACTTC. Residues: CASSQEFRGQETQYF.

The chain combines TRBV10-3 with TRBJ2-2, with D uncertain. Trimming pared 0 bases from V and 5 bases from J, leaving 13 bases between. The CDR3 runs 16 residues. CDR1 and CDR2 from the germline V gene are ENHRY and SYGVKD. The CDR3 DNA sequence: TGTGCCATCAGTGAGTCGAGAGGTGGTTCTACCGGGGAGCTGTTTTTT. This gives the protein CAISESRGGSTGELFF.

A single count supports this clone. V usage is TRBV7-2 and J usage is TRBJ2-7; 7 positions match TRBD1. The V and J ends lost 7 bases and 6 bases, in that order; junction bases with no gene match: 9. The CDR3 consists of 13 residues. The V gene's germline CDR1 is SGHTA and CDR2 FQGNSA. The CDR3 region has the DNA TGTGCCAGCACCAAGGACAGGCCGCTCGAGCAGTACTTC. This gives the protein CASTKDRPLEQYF. The entire variable domain, with the rest obtained from reference TRBV7-2 and TRBJ2-7, is as follows: GAGVSQSPSNKVTEKGKDVELRCDPISGHTALYWYRQSLGQGLEFLIYFQGNSAPDKSGLPSDRFSAERTGGSVSTLTIQRTQQEDSAVYLCASTKDRPLEQYFGPGTRLTVT.

The rearrangement uses TRBV15 and TRBJ2-1, with D uncertain. The CDR3 covers 14 residues. With 1 base removed from V and 4 bases from J, the gap between germline ends came to 8 bases. Germline V lookup: CDR1 LNHNV, CDR2 YYDKDF (reference sequence). This CDR3 reads CATSRVWQYNEQFF. The CDR3, as DNA: TGTGCCACCAGCAGAGTTTGGCAGTACAATGAGCAGTTCTTC.

The CDR3 here is CAISRQGIRYGYTF. The DNA for the CDR3 is TGTGCCATCAGCCGACAGGGAATCAGATATGGCTACACCTTC. The chain links TRBV10-3 to TRBJ1-2, with TRBD1 matching over 7 bases. The CDR3 is made up of 14 amino acids. The trim removed 6 bases at V and 5 bases at J, leaving 9 bases unmatched. CDR1 is ENHRY and CDR2 is SYGVKD in the germline V gene.

The V and J genes are TRBV6-5 and TRBJ2-2; TRBD2 matches at 7 bases. Germline CDR1 MNHEY, CDR2 SVGAGI. This CDR3 is built from 13 residues. J lost 6 bases, V lost 6 bases, and 4 bases had no gene match. CDR3 region: CASRREWAGELFF. CDR3 nucleotide sequence: TGTGCCAGCAGGCGGGAGTGGGCCGGGGAGCTGTTTTTT.

CDR3 sequence: CAWKRAGGRETQYF. DNA for the CDR3: TGTGCCTGGAAGAGGGCAGGGGGGCGTGAGACCCAGTACTTC. This sequence joins TRBV30 and TRBJ2-5; TRBD1 might be the D (7 bases). The length of the CDR3 is 14 residues. V was trimmed by 4 bases and J by 5 bases, leaving 17 bases between them. Germline values: CDR1 GTSNPN, CDR2 SVGIG (reference sequence).

The V and J genes are TRBV5-1 and TRBJ2-3; 11 bases align to TRBD2. The CDR3 extends over 13 amino acids. Germline V lookup: CDR1 SGHRS, CDR2 YFSETQ. V gave up 7 bases and J gave up 6 bases; unmatched junction bases: 4. CDR3 DNA sequence: TGCGCCAGCCGCCCTAGCGGGAGGGATACGCAGTATTTT. This encodes CASRPSGRDTQYF.

This sequence joins TRBV7-8 and TRBJ1-5; D gene ambiguous. The V gene's germline CDR1 is SGHVS and CDR2 FQNEAQ. Trimming took off 5 bases at V and 0 bases at J, with 11 bases between the two ends. The CDR3 length is 15 residues. The DNA for the CDR3 is TGTGCCAGCAGCCTCGAGAGGGATAGCAATCAGCCCCAGCATTTT. Translated, it gives CASSLERDSNQPQHF.

The V gene is TRBV16, the J gene TRBJ1-2; 10 bases align to TRBD1. The CDR3 runs to 17 residues. Germline loops: CDR1 KGHSY, CDR2 FQNENV. Germline trimming cut 1 base from V and 4 bases from J; bases unmatched to any gene: 9. Written as DNA, the CDR3 is TGTGCCAGCAGCCAATTGGCGACAGGGGGCAGGAGCTATGGCTACACCTTC. It codes for CASSQLATGGRSYGYTF.

The V and J genes are TRBV6-6 and TRBJ1-1, with 8 bases matching TRBD1. Trimming took 4 bases from V and 4 from J; bases not matched to a gene: 5. The CDR3 extends over 14 amino acids. CDR1 and CDR2 (germline): MNHNY, SVGAGI (reference sequence). CDR3 in amino acids: CASSWTGKGTEAFF. The CDR3 DNA sequence: TGTGCCAGCAGTTGGACAGGGAAGGGCACTGAAGCTTTCTTT.

This sequence joins TRBV28 and TRBJ1-2; a weak D match, TRBD1 (5 bases). V lost 6 bases and J lost 3, with 14 bases in between. This CDR3 is built from 14 residues. The V gene's germline CDR1 is MDHEN and CDR2 SYDVKM. In DNA, the CDR3 is TGTGCCAGCAGGGAAGGGATAGGGGACTATGGCTACACCTTC. Encoded protein: CASREGIGDYGYTF.

This chain connects TRBV6-4 to TRBJ1-5; tentative D call: TRBD1 (6 bases). Germline V gene data show CDR1 as MRHNA and CDR2 as SNTAGT. The CDR3 runs to 16 residues. V was trimmed by 8 bases and J by 5 bases, leaving 22 bases between them. In DNA form, the CDR3 reads TGTGCCAGCGCACGAGGGTCACAGGGAAGGGATCAGCCCCAGCATTTT. Translated: CASARGSQGRDQPQHF.

The V and J genes are TRBV7-2 and TRBJ2-5; perhaps TRBD2 as D (5 bases). Trimming took 5 bases from V and 4 from J, leaving 11 bases between them. Germline CDR1 is SGHTA and CDR2 is FQGNSA. The CDR3 runs 13 residues. The CDR3 bases are TGTGCCAGCAGCCCAACTAGTTTAGAGACCCAGTACTTC. Its translation: CASSPTSLETQYF.

This clone showed up just once. This rearrangement joins TRBV15 to TRBJ2-7, with TRBD1 matching 9 bases. Germline V gives CDR1 LNHNV, CDR2 YYDKDF (reference sequence). This CDR3 contains 15 residues. The J segment lost 7 bases and the V segment lost 0 bases, leaving 7 bases of the junction unmatched. The CDR3 sequence: CATSRERTGVGEQYF. CDR3 bases: TGTGCCACCAGCAGAGAAAGGACAGGGGTCGGGGAGCAGTACTTC.

The chain joins TRBV6-1 to TRBJ2-1; D unresolved. Germline assignment: CDR1 MNHNS and CDR2 SASEGT. This CDR3 is built from 13 residues. Trimming removed 6 bases at V and 8 bases at J, with 14 bases between. CDR3 sequence: CASSARLFDEQFF. For the CDR3, the DNA is TGTGCCAGCAGCGCCAGACTCTTCGATGAGCAGTTCTTC.

This chain uses TRBV18 with TRBJ1-1; D call uncertain. Germline CDR1 and CDR2: KGHSH and LQKENI. The CDR3 totals 16 residues. Between the trimmed V and J ends, which lost 6 bases and 1 base, there was a span of 18 bases. The chain's CDR3 is CASSHCCGQPNTEAFF. In DNA, the CDR3 is TGTGCCAGCTCGCATTGTTGCGGGCAGCCGAACACTGAAGCTTTCTTT.

The rearrangement uses TRBV11-2 and TRBJ2-1, with TRBD1 matching 9 bases. Germline V gives CDR1 SGHAT, CDR2 FQNNGV. V lost 4 bases to trimming and J lost 3 bases; unmatched junction nucleotides: 7. The CDR3 length is 16 residues. CDR3: CASSYFRDRVYNEQFF. CDR3 DNA: TGTGCCAGCAGCTACTTCCGGGACAGGGTCTACAATGAGCAGTTCTTC.

The chain uses TRBV9 and TRBJ2-7, with TRBD2 identical over 9 bases. The CDR3 covers 12 residues. CDR1 is SGDLS and CDR2 is YYNGEE in the germline V gene. V lost 2 bases to trimming and J lost 7 bases; unmatched junction nucleotides: 1. CDR3 in amino acids: CASSVSGREQYF. Here the CDR3 DNA reads TGTGCCAGCAGCGTCAGCGGGAGGGAGCAGTACTTC.